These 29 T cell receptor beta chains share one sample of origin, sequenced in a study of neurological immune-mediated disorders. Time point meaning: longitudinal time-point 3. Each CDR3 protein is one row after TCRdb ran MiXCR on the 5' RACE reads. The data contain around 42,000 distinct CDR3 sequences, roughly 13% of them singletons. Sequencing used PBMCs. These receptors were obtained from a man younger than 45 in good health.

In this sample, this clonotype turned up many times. As DNA, the CDR3 is TGCAGTGCTAGCCCAGCTGATCAAGAGACCCAGTACTTC. It translates to CSASPADQETQYF. The V gene is TRBV20-1, the J gene TRBJ2-5, with D hard to call. V shed 3 bases and J shed 2 bases, with 10 bases lying between them. Germline V gene lookup returns CDR1 DFQATT and CDR2 SNEGSKA (reference sequence). CDR3 size: 13 residues.

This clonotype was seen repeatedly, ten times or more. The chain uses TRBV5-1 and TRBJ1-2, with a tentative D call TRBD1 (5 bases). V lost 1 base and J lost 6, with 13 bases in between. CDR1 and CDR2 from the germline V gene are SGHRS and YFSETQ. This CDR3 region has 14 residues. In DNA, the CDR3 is TGCGCCAGCAGCTTGACCGGGGCGCCGGATGGCTACACCTTC. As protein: CASSLTGAPDGYTF.

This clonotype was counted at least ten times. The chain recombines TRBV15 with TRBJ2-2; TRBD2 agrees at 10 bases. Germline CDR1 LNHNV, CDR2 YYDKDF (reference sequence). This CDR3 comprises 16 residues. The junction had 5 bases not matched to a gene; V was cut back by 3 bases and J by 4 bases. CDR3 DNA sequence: TGTGCCACCAGCAGCCAAAGCGGGAGGGGCACCGGGGAGCTGTTTTTT. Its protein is CATSSQSGRGTGELFF.

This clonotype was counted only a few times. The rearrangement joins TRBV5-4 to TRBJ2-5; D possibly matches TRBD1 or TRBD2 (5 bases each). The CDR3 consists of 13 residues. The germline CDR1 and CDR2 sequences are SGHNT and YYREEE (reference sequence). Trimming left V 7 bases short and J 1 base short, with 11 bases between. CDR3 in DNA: TGTGCCAGCGGGGGAGCGACCCAAGAGACCCAGTACTTC. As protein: CASGGATQETQYF.

The CDR3 spells CASSFTGEQYF. In DNA, the CDR3 is TGTGCCAGCAGCTTCACGGGGGAGCAGTACTTC. V and J are TRBV7-9 and TRBJ2-7; D possibly corresponds to TRBD2 (5 bases). Germline CDR1 SEHNR, CDR2 FQNEAQ (reference sequence). The V and J ends lost 3 bases and 7 bases respectively, with 7 bases between them. This CDR3 spans 11 amino acids. Full variable domain (missing parts from reference TRBV7-9 and TRBJ2-7): DTGVSQNPRHKITKRGQNVTFRCDPISEHNRLYWYRQTLGQGPEFLTYFQNEAQLEKSRLLSDRFSAERPKGSFSTLEIQRTEQGDSAMYLCASSFTGEQYFGPGTRLTVT.

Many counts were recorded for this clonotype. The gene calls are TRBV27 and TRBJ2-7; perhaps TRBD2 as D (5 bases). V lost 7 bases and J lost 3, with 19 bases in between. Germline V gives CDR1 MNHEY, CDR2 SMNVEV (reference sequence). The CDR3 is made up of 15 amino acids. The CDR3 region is CASTYKTGLVYEQYF. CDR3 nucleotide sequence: TGTGCCAGCACGTATAAAACGGGATTAGTCTACGAGCAGTACTTC.

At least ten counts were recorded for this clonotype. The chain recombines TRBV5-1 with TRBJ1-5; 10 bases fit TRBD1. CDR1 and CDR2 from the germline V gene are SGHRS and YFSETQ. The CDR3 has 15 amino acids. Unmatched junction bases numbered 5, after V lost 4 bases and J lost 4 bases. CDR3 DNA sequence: TGCGCCAGCAGCCTAACGGGACAGGGGAATCAGCCCCAGCATTTT. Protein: CASSLTGQGNQPQHF.

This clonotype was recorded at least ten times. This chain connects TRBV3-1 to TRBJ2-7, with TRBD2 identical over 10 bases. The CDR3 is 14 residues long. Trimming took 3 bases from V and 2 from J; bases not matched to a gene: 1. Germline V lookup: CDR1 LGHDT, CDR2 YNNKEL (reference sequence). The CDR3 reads CASSQLAGAYEQYF. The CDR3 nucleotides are TGTGCCAGCAGCCAGCTAGCGGGAGCCTACGAGCAGTACTTC.

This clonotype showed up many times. CDR3 residues: CSASEDIYGYTF. The CDR3 DNA follows: TGCAGTGCTAGCGAGGACATCTATGGCTACACCTTC. J is TRBJ1-2 and V is TRBV20-1; the D gene is possibly TRBD1 (5 bases). The V and J ends lost 3 bases and 4 bases respectively, with 9 bases between them. CDR3 length equals 12 residues. Germline assignment: CDR1 DFQATT and CDR2 SNEGSKA (reference sequence).

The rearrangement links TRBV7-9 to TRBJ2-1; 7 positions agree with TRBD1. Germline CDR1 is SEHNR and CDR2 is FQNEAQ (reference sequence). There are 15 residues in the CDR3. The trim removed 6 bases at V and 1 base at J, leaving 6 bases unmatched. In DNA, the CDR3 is TGTGCCAGCAGACCACAGGGGTGGTCCTACAATGAGCAGTTCTTC. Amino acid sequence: CASRPQGWSYNEQFF.

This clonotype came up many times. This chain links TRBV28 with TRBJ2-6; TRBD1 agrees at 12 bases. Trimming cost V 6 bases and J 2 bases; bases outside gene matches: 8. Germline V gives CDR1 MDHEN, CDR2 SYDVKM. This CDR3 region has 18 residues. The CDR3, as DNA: TGTGCCAGCAGCCAACTCGGGACAGGGGGCGCTGGGGCCAACGTCCTGACTTTC. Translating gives CASSQLGTGGAGANVLTF.

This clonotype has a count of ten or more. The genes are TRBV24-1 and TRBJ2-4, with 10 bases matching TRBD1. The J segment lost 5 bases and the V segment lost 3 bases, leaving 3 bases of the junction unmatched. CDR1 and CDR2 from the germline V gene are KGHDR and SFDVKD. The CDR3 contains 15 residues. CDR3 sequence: CATSDTGTGENIQYF. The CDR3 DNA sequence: TGTGCCACCAGTGATACCGGGACAGGGGAAAACATTCAGTACTTC.

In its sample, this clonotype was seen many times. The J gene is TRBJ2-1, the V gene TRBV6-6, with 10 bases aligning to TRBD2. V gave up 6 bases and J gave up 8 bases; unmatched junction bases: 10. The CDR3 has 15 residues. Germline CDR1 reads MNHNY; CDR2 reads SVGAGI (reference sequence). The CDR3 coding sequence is TGTGCCAGCAGAAGGACTAGCGGAGGGTTGGATGAGCAGTTCTTC. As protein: CASRRTSGGLDEQFF.

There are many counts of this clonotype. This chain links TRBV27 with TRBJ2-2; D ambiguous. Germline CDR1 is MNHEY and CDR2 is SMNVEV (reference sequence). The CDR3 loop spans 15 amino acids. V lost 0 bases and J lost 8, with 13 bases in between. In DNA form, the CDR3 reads TGTGCCAGCAGTTTATCGATCTGGGCCTGGGGGGAGCTGTTTTTT. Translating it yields CASSLSIWAWGELFF.

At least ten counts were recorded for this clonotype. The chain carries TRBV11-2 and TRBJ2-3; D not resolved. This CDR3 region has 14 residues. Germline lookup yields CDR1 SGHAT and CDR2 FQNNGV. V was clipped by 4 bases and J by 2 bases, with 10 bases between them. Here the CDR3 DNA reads TGTGCCAGCAGCTCCCTATTTTTCACAGATACGCAGTATTTT. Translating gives CASSSLFFTDTQYF.

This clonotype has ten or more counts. For the CDR3, the DNA is TGCAGCGTTGAAGGGGGACAGTCGTACACTGAAGCTTTCTTT. It is translated as CSVEGGQSYTEAFF. The rearrangement uses TRBV29-1 and TRBJ1-1, with 7 bases that match TRBD1. Unmatched junction bases numbered 5, after V lost 1 base and J lost 3 bases. This CDR3 contains 14 residues. Germline lookup yields CDR1 SQVTM and CDR2 ANQGSEA.

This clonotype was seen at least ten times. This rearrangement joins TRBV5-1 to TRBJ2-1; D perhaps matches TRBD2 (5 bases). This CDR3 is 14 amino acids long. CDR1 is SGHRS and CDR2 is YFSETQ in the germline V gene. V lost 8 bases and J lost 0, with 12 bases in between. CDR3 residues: CASGLTNSYNEQFF. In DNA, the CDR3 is TGCGCCAGTGGACTGACGAACTCCTACAATGAGCAGTTCTTC.

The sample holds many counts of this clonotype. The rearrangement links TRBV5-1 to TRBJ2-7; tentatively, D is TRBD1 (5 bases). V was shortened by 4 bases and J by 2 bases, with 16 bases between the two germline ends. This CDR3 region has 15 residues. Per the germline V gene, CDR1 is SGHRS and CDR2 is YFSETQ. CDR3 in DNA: TGCGCCAGCAGCAACCCCGGACAAGGTACCTACGAGCAGTACTTC. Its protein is CASSNPGQGTYEQYF.

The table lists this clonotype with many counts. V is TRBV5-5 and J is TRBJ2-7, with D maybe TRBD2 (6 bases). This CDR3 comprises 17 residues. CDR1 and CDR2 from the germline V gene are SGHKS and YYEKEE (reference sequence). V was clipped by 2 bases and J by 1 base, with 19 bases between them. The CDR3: CASSFGGTPPGSYEQYF. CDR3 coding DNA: TGTGCCAGCAGCTTTGGCGGGACCCCGCCTGGATCCTACGAGCAGTACTTC.

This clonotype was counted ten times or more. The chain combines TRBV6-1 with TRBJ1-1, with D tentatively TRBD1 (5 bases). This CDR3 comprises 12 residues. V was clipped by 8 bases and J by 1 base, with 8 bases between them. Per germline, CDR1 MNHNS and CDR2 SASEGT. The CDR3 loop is CASWDRNTEAFF. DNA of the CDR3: TGTGCCAGCTGGGACCGGAACACTGAAGCTTTCTTT.

CDR3 sequence: CASSQDRGRSAFF. The CDR3, as DNA: TGTGCCAGCAGCCAGGACAGGGGCCGCTCGGCTTTCTTT. The chain has TRBV3-1 and TRBJ1-1, with 9 bases that match TRBD1. The V gene end was trimmed by 3 bases and the J gene end by 11 bases; junction bases not matched to a gene: 7. This CDR3 has 13 residues. Germline CDR1 is LGHDT and CDR2 is YNNKEL (reference sequence).

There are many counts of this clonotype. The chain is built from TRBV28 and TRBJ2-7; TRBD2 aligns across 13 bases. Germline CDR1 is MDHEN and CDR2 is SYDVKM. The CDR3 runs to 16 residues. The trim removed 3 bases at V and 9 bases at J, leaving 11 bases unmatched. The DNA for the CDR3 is TGTGCCAGCAGTTTTCCGCTGGGGACTAGCGGGATGGGGCAGTACTTC. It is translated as CASSFPLGTSGMGQYF.

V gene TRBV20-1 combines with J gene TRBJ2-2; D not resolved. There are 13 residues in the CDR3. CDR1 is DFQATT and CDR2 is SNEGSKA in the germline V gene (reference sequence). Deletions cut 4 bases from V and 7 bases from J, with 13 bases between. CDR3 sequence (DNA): TGCAGTGCTAAAGCCAGAGTTTACGGGGAGCTGTTTTTT. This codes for CSAKARVYGELFF.

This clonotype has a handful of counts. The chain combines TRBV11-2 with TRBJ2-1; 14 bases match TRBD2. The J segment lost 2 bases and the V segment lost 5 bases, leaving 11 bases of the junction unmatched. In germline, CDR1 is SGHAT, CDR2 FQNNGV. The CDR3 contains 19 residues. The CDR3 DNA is TGTGCCAGCAGCAAACCTGGGACTAGCGGGAGAATCCCCTACAATGAGCAGTTCTTC. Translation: CASSKPGTSGRIPYNEQFF.

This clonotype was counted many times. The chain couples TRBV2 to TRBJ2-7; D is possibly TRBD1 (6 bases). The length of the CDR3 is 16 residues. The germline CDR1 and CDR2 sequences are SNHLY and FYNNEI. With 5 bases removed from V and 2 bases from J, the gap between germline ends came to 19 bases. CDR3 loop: CASSNGVPGAAYEQYF. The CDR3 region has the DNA TGTGCCAGCAGTAATGGTGTTCCAGGGGCGGCCTACGAGCAGTACTTC.

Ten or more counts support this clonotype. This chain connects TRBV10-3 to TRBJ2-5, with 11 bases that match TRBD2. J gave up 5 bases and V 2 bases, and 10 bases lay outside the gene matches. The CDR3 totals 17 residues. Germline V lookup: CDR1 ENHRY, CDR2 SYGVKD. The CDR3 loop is CAISEPFSGRASETQYF. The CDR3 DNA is TGTGCCATCAGTGAGCCGTTTAGCGGGAGGGCCAGTGAGACCCAGTACTTC.

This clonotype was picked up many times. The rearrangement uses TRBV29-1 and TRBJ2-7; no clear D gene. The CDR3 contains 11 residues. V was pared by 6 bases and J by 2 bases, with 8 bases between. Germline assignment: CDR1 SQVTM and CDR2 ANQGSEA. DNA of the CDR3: TGCAGCGTAAGGTACACCTACGAGCAGTACTTC. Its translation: CSVRYTYEQYF.

DNA of the CDR3: TGTGCCAGCAGTCCCCTTACCTACCCCCGGGCAGATACGCAGTATTTT. Translated, it gives CASSPLTYPRADTQYF. The chain employs TRBV27 and TRBJ2-3; D not certain. Germline values: CDR1 MNHEY, CDR2 SMNVEV (reference sequence). This CDR3 is built from 16 residues. V lost 5 bases, J lost 4 bases, and 19 bases lay in between.

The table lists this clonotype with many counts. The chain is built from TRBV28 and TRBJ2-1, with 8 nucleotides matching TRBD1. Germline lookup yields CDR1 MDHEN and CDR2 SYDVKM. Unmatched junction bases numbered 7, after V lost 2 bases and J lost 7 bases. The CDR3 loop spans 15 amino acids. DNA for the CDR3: TGTGCCAGCAGTTTAGGTCAGGGGGCGCGGAATGAGCAGTTCTTC. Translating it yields CASSLGQGARNEQFF.